This TCR beta chain is drawn from a study of cytomegalovirus exposure and HLA in healthy donors. Per the germline V gene, CDR1 is PRHDT and CDR2 is FYEKMQ (reference sequence). The trim removed 3 bases at V and 13 bases at J, leaving 2 bases unmatched. The CDR3 length is 11 residues. Both 60 Vbeta primers and 13 Jbeta primers went into the PCR. Some clones are missing from TCRdb's copy, which holds only in-frame ones; the method was immunoSEQ multiplex PCR. Of roughly 100,000 clones detected, around 66% appear once; the ten largest clones hold roughly 3.3%. Specimen: PBMCs. This chain joins TRBV13 and TRBJ1-4; TRBD1 matches at 7 bases. The sequence was obtained from a woman in her fifties or sixties in good health and CMV-seronegative. DNA of the CDR3: TGTGCCAGCAGCTTGACAGGGAGACTGTTTTTT. Translated: CASSLTGRLFF. Full variable domain (remainder filled in from reference TRBV13 and TRBJ1-4): AAGVIQSPRHLIKEKRETATLKCYPIPRHDTVYWYQQGPGQDPQFLISFYEKMQSDKGSIPDRFSAQQFSDYHSELNMSSLELGDSALYFCASSLTGRLFFGSGTQLSVL.